The entry below gives a single T cell receptor beta chain sequence along with its context. The sample belongs to a study of T cell changes during pregnancy in multiple sclerosis. Germline loops: CDR1 SGHVS, CDR2 FQNEAQ. The J segment lost 8 bases and the V segment lost 4 bases, leaving 10 bases of the junction unmatched. The CDR3 is 17 amino acids. TCRdb keeps only in-frame clones here, not all; method: immunoSEQ multiplex PCR. Of about 96,000 clones listed, 85% to 95% are singletons. V and J are TRBV7-8 and TRBJ2-1, with 14 positions matching TRBD2. This clonotype originated in a female donor with multiple sclerosis, enrolled in a pregnancy study. Sequencing was performed on peripheral blood, taken in the first trimester of pregnancy. This CDR3 reads CASSSETSGRAGDEQFF. The CDR3 DNA sequence: TGTGCCAGCAGCTCCGAGACTAGCGGGAGGGCCGGGGATGAGCAGTTCTTC.